This passage covers 22 T cell receptor beta chains from one sample sequenced in a study of blood T cells in healthy people across ages. The authors ran a second PCR of roughly 7 to 11 cycles using a sample-barcoded 5' primer and a J-beta primer mix. TCRdb re-analysed the 5' RACE reads in MiXCR, keeping a single row per CDR3 protein. This table holds about 830,000 distinct CDR3 sequences, around two thirds found once. Sequencing input: blood. These receptors were collected from a man between 25 and 39 years old in good health.

In this sample, this clonotype turned up once. The chain employs TRBV5-1 and TRBJ2-7; TRBD2 matches 14 bases. The CDR3 has 20 residues. Germline V gives CDR1 SGHRS, CDR2 YFSETQ. V was pared by 0 bases and J by 0 bases, with 11 bases of the junction left unmatched. The CDR3: CASSLASGTSGGQSSYEQYF. CDR3 bases: TGCGCCAGCAGCTTGGCATCCGGGACTAGCGGGGGCCAAAGCTCCTACGAGCAGTACTTC.

The chain carries TRBV28 and TRBJ2-3; D call uncertain. Trimming took off 8 bases at V and 7 bases at J, with 13 bases between the two ends. The germline V gene encodes CDR1 MDHEN and CDR2 SYDVKM. CDR3 length: 12 amino acids. This CDR3 is CASRASAYTQYF. The CDR3 bases are TGTGCCAGCCGTGCGTCGGCGTATACGCAGTATTTT.

The rearrangement uses TRBV7-3 and TRBJ2-5; perhaps D is TRBD1 or TRBD2 (5 bases each). This CDR3 region has 13 residues. Germline CDR1 and CDR2: SGHTA and FQGTGA. V was trimmed by 1 base and J by 6 bases, leaving 9 bases between them. CDR3 DNA sequence: TGTGCCAGCAGCTTAATTTGGGACCAGACCCAGTACTTC. Translation gives CASSLIWDQTQYF.

This sequence joins TRBV2 and TRBJ2-1; tentatively, D is TRBD1 or TRBD2 (6 bases each). The germline V and J ends were trimmed by 4 bases and 7 bases, with 20 bases remaining between them. Germline V gene sequence: CDR1 SNHLY, CDR2 FYNNEI. The CDR3 consists of 16 residues. The CDR3, as DNA: TGTGCCAGCAGTGCTGGGTCGGGGGCGTGGGGTAATGAGCAGTTCTTC. This sequence encodes CASSAGSGAWGNEQFF.

The chain joins TRBV7-2 to TRBJ1-2, with D perhaps TRBD1 (6 bases). The germline CDR1 and CDR2 sequences are SGHTA and FQGNSA. This CDR3 has 16 amino acids. Trimming stripped 5 bases from V and 4 bases from J, with 20 bases between. CDR3 DNA sequence: TGTGCCAGCAGCCCATCCTATTTACAGGGTATCTATGGCTACACCTTC. Its translation is CASSPSYLQGIYGYTF.

The V and J genes are TRBV20-1 and TRBJ2-6; TRBD1 matches at 7 bases. This CDR3 contains 14 residues. Germline CDR1 reads DFQATT; CDR2 reads SNEGSKA (reference sequence). V lost 4 bases, J lost 2 bases, and 2 bases stayed unmatched. Here the CDR3 reads CSATTGAGANVLTF. As DNA, the CDR3 is TGCAGTGCTACCACAGGGGCTGGGGCCAACGTCCTGACTTTC.

V gene TRBV7-9 combines with J gene TRBJ2-7, with D possibly TRBD2 on 6 matching bases. Germline values: CDR1 SEHNR, CDR2 FQNEAQ (reference sequence). V gave up 4 bases and J gave up 0 bases, with 16 bases separating them. The CDR3 totals 16 residues. In DNA, the CDR3 is TGTGCCAGCAGCTCCCCGGGACTCCGAAGCTCCTACGAGCAGTACTTC. It translates to CASSSPGLRSSYEQYF. The full variable domain, completed using reference TRBV7-9 and TRBJ2-7, is DTGVSQNPRHKITKRGQNVTFRCDPISEHNRLYWYRQTLGQGPEFLTYFQNEAQLEKSRLLSDRFSAERPKGSFSTLEIQRTEQGDSAMYLCASSSPGLRSSYEQYFGPGTRLTVT.

This clonotype has only one observation. The chain employs TRBV11-1 and TRBJ2-5; D may be TRBD2 (5 bases). The V end lost 1 base, the J end lost 4 bases, and 13 bases lay between the germline ends. The germline V gene encodes CDR1 SGHAT and CDR2 FQDESV (reference sequence). CDR3 size: 15 residues. DNA of the CDR3: TGTGCCAGCAGCTTAGGGGCCGGGATCGGAGAGACCCAGTACTTC. It translates to CASSLGAGIGETQYF.

This clonotype showed up just a few times. The chain has TRBV9 and TRBJ2-1, with D perhaps TRBD1 or TRBD2 (5 bases each). V shed 2 bases and J shed 4 bases, with 16 bases lying between them. The CDR3 has 16 residues. The V gene's germline CDR1 is SGDLS and CDR2 YYNGEE. The CDR3 region is CASSVSGQGPYNEQFF. The CDR3 DNA is TGTGCCAGCAGCGTCTCCGGCCAGGGACCTTACAATGAGCAGTTCTTC.

The rearrangement uses TRBV24-1 and TRBJ2-1; 7 nucleotides line up with TRBD1. J was trimmed by 0 bases and V by 5 bases; bases with no gene match: 6. Germline V lookup: CDR1 KGHDR, CDR2 SFDVKD. The CDR3 sequence is 16 residues long. In DNA, the CDR3 is TGTGCCACCAGTGGCTTGGGACAGAGCTCCTACAATGAGCAGTTCTTC. This encodes CATSGLGQSSYNEQFF.

The chain couples TRBV7-2 to TRBJ2-3; 10 bases align to TRBD2. Germline lookup yields CDR1 SGHTA and CDR2 FQGNSA. The V segment lost 5 bases and the J segment 4 bases; nucleotides outside the gene matches: 9. The CDR3 sequence is 16 residues long. CDR3 amino acids: CASSGKSGGASDTQYF. CDR3 bases: TGTGCCAGCAGCGGGAAGAGCGGGGGGGCGTCAGATACGCAGTATTTT.

The sample holds a few counts of this clonotype. The V call is TRBV5-5, the J call TRBJ2-7, with 8 nucleotides matching TRBD1. V lost 4 bases, J lost 3 bases, and 6 bases stayed unmatched. The CDR3 is 14 residues long. The germline V gene encodes CDR1 SGHKS and CDR2 YYEKEE (reference sequence). The CDR3 region has the DNA TGTGCCAGCAGCACTCAACAGGGGGACTACGAGCAGTACTTC. This codes for CASSTQQGDYEQYF.

For the CDR3, the DNA is TGCAGTGCTAGAGATATGGGGGGGCCTTACTATGGCTACACCTTC. Its translation is CSARDMGGPYYGYTF. V is TRBV20-1 and J is TRBJ1-2; D is possibly TRBD1 (6 bases). The V end was cut by 0 bases, the J end by 3 bases, with 14 bases between. CDR1 and CDR2 from the germline V gene are DFQATT and SNEGSKA (reference sequence). The CDR3 length is 15 residues.

As to this clonotype: Mismatch with germline at one junction end may stem from a read error. The rearrangement uses TRBV20-1 and TRBJ2-7, with TRBD1 as a possible D gene (5 bases). From germline, CDR1 is DFQATT and CDR2 SNEGSKA (reference sequence). The CDR3 runs 14 residues. CDR3 amino acids: CSASRGSISDEQYF. CDR3 in DNA: TGCAGTGCTAGTAGGGGCAGTATCTCCGACGAGCAGTACTTC.

The sample holds a few counts of this clonotype. The CDR3 here is CASTQMGRFDGYTF. The CDR3 region has the DNA TGTGCCAGCACTCAAATGGGAAGGTTTGATGGCTACACCTTC. The chain recombines TRBV7-2 with TRBJ1-2; D is unclear. This CDR3 is built from 14 residues. The ends were cut back, 7 bases at V and 6 bases at J, with 18 bases in the middle. Germline V gene data show CDR1 as SGHTA and CDR2 as FQGNSA. The full variable domain, its missing parts supplied by reference TRBV7-2 and TRBJ1-2, is GAGVSQSPSNKVTEKGKDVELRCDPISGHTALYWYRQSLGQGLEFLIYFQGNSAPDKSGLPSDRFSAERTGGSVSTLTIQRTQQEDSAVYLCASTQMGRFDGYTFGSGTRLTVV.

This sequence joins TRBV9 and TRBJ2-4; TRBD1 is a possible D gene (6 bases). The CDR3 length is 14 residues. The V gene lost 0 bases and the J gene lost 8 bases, with 12 bases spanning the gap. Per germline, CDR1 SGDLS and CDR2 YYNGEE. The CDR3 loop reads CASSVDGPGDIQYF. Written as DNA, the CDR3 is TGTGCCAGCAGCGTAGATGGTCCAGGGGACATTCAGTACTTC.

This clonotype was observed once. The V and J genes are TRBV6-5 and TRBJ1-6, with D unclear. The CDR3 is made up of 13 amino acids. The germline V gene has CDR1 MNHEY and CDR2 SVGAGI. Trimming left V 6 bases short and J 8 bases short, with 11 bases between. The CDR3 DNA reads as TGTGCCAGCAGACGGGCCGAGCATTCACCCCTCCACTTT. Protein: CASRRAEHSPLHF.

V and J are TRBV6-2 or TRBV6-3 and TRBJ2-7; D might be TRBD2 (6 bases). CDR1 is MNHEY, CDR2 SVGEGT, per germline. V lost 8 bases and J 2 bases, leaving 13 bases between the germline ends. The CDR3 runs to 13 residues. The CDR3, as DNA: TGTGCCAGCCACGGGACGGGGGCCTACGAGCAGTACTTC. Its translation: CASHGTGAYEQYF.

The chain links TRBV4-2 to TRBJ2-7; TRBD2 might be the D (5 bases). The germline CDR1 and CDR2 sequences are LGHNA and YNFKEQ. V dropped 2 bases and J dropped 3 bases, with 11 bases sitting between them. This CDR3 contains 14 residues. For the CDR3, the DNA is TGTGCCAGCAGCCAACCTACTGAGGGCTACGAGCAGTACTTC. Translated, it gives CASSQPTEGYEQYF.

In regard to this clonotype: An end of the junction does not agree with germline; a read error may underlie this. The V and J genes are TRBV10-3 and TRBJ2-3; D may be TRBD2 (5 bases). CDR3 length: 12 amino acids. Germline lookup yields CDR1 ENHRY and CDR2 SYGVKD. The CDR3, as DNA: TGTGCCATCAGTGACCGGGGAGATGCGCAGTATTTT. Its protein product is CAISDRGDAQYF.

This rearrangement joins TRBV20-1 to TRBJ2-7, with D perhaps matching TRBD2 (7 bases). The end of the DNA fits TRBJ2-5 better, so the J call may be wrong. The germline CDR1 and CDR2 sequences are DFQATT and SNEGSKA (reference sequence). The CDR3 runs 17 residues. The CDR3 region has the DNA TGCAGTGCCAGGGGAGGGGGGGCCGGTAGCCACACACGGACCCAGTACTTC. Its protein is CSARGGGAGSHTRTQYF.

The rearrangement joins TRBV28 to TRBJ2-3, with D unresolved. Trimming cost V 5 bases and J 0 bases, with 9 bases left between them. CDR3 size: 14 residues. Germline V lookup: CDR1 MDHEN, CDR2 SYDVKM. The CDR3 region has the DNA TGTGCCAGCAGTATACAGACTAGCACAGATACGCAGTATTTT. Translation: CASSIQTSTDTQYF. The full variable domain, with the rest looked up from reference TRBV28 and TRBJ2-3, is DVKVTQSSRYLVKRTGEKVFLECVQDMDHENMFWYRQDPGLGLRLIYFSYDVKMKEKGDIPEGYSVSREKKERFSLILESASTNQTSMYLCASSIQTSTDTQYFGPGTRLTVL.